Below, 29 T cell receptor beta chains from the same sample are listed, as sequenced in a study of CD8 T cells in Susac syndrome. An input of roughly 0.45 to 1 ug of RNA was subjected to reverse transcription using random hexamers. TCRdb redid the calling of the immunoSEQ multiplex PCR reads with MiXCR, one entry per CDR3 protein. The table lists under 95,000 distinct CDR3 sequences, around 94% of them singletons. Sample: CD4+ T cells from PBMCs. These receptor sequences come from a human donor with Susac syndrome.

This clonotype was seen only once. The chain combines TRBV6-6 with TRBJ1-5, with D perhaps matching TRBD1 (6 bases). V was cut by 4 bases and J by 6 bases, with 13 bases left in between. Germline CDR1 and CDR2: MNHNY and SVGAGI (reference sequence). The CDR3 sequence is 14 residues long. CDR3 DNA: TGTGCCAGCAGTTCCCGACAGGTCGGTCAGCCCCAGCATTTT. Its translation: CASSSRQVGQPQHF.

The chain carries TRBV30 and TRBJ2-6; 11 nucleotides align to TRBD1. This CDR3 spans 15 amino acids. V lost 5 bases, J lost 2 bases, and 2 bases stayed unmatched. Germline V gene lookup returns CDR1 GTSNPN and CDR2 SVGIG (reference sequence). CDR3 sequence: CAWGTGGTGANVLTF. CDR3 nucleotides: TGTGCCTGGGGGACAGGGGGAACTGGGGCCAACGTCCTGACTTTC.

This sequence joins TRBV9 and TRBJ2-3; 7 bases line up with TRBD1. The CDR3 covers 15 residues. V lost 1 base to trimming and J lost 3 bases; unmatched junction nucleotides: 5. Germline CDR1 and CDR2: SGDLS and YYNGEE. CDR3 DNA sequence: TGTGCCAGCAGCGTACGGGCAGGGGGAACAGATACGCAGTATTTT. Translation gives CASSVRAGGTDTQYF.

The chain uses TRBV6-5 and TRBJ2-4; D may correspond to TRBD1 or TRBD2 (5 bases each). The CDR3 runs 17 residues. The ends were cut back, 1 base at V and 1 base at J, with 14 bases in the middle. Germline V gene lookup returns CDR1 MNHEY and CDR2 SVGAGI. CDR3 sequence (DNA): TGTGCCAGCAGTTACTTGCTTCGGGGCTTCGCCAAAAACATTCAGTACTTC. Residues: CASSYLLRGFAKNIQYF.

The chain uses TRBV4-1 and TRBJ2-7; 7 bases line up with TRBD1. This CDR3 has 13 residues. Trimming removed 2 bases from V and 5 bases from J; junction bases left unmatched: 3. CDR1 is MGHRA and CDR2 is YSYEKL in the germline V gene. CDR3 nucleotide sequence: TGCGCCAGCAGCCAAATCACAGGGGACGAGCAGTACTTC. Translated: CASSQITGDEQYF.

This sequence joins TRBV5-1 and TRBJ2-7; the D gene is possibly TRBD1 (6 bases). The CDR3 contains 14 residues. V lost 4 bases to trimming and J lost 2 bases, with 13 bases between them. Germline CDR1 SGHRS, CDR2 YFSETQ. CDR3 protein: CASSHTDRTYEQYF. The CDR3, as DNA: TGCGCCAGCAGCCATACCGACAGGACCTACGAGCAGTACTTC. Full variable domain (rest looked up from reference TRBV5-1 and TRBJ2-7): KAGVTQTPRYLIKTRGQQVTLSCSPISGHRSVSWYQQTPGQGLQFLFEYFSETQRNKGNFPGRFSGRQFSNSRSEMNVSTLELGDSALYLCASSHTDRTYEQYFGPGTRLTVT.

The rearrangement joins TRBV20-1 to TRBJ2-3, with 9 bases aligning to TRBD2. Germline V gene sequence: CDR1 DFQATT, CDR2 SNEGSKA (reference sequence). This CDR3 has 13 amino acids. V shed 5 bases, J shed 5 bases, and the junction held 5 bases outside the gene matches. The CDR3 bases are TGCAGTGCTGAAGCGGGGGGCATAGATACGCAGTATTTT. Its translation: CSAEAGGIDTQYF.

CDR3 protein: CASSVQGSSYEQYF. The CDR3 nucleotides read TGTGCCAGCAGCGTACAGGGGTCGTCCTACGAGCAGTACTTC. The chain has TRBV9 and TRBJ2-7; D is possibly TRBD1 (6 bases). Trimming stripped 1 base from V and 1 base from J, with 9 bases between. This CDR3 has 14 amino acids. Per germline, CDR1 SGDLS and CDR2 YYNGEE.

This clonotype was seen just once. The genes are TRBV29-1 and TRBJ1-1; tentative D call: TRBD1 (5 bases). Germline-derived CDR1 and CDR2 are SQVTM and ANQGSEA. The CDR3 contains 14 residues. Trimming cost V 8 bases and J 2 bases, with 18 bases left between them. The DNA of the CDR3 is TGCAGCCCTAGGTTGGCAGGGTCAAACACTGAAGCTTTCTTT. Amino acids: CSPRLAGSNTEAFF.

This chain joins TRBV25-1 and TRBJ2-7; D gene ambiguous. CDR1 MGHDK and CDR2 SYGVNS come from the germline V gene. This CDR3 is 11 amino acids long. V was clipped by 9 bases and J by 1 base, with 7 bases between them. CDR3 protein: CASSKSYEQYF. Here the CDR3 DNA reads TGTGCCAGTTCTAAATCCTACGAGCAGTACTTC.

CDR3 bases: TGTGCCAGTAAGACGACAGGGGGCTGGACAGATACGCAGTATTTT. Amino acid sequence: CASKTTGGWTDTQYF. The J gene is TRBJ2-3, the V gene TRBV28; 10 nucleotides agree with TRBD1. The germline V gene has CDR1 MDHEN and CDR2 SYDVKM. J gave up 3 bases and V 9 bases, and 9 bases lay outside the gene matches. This CDR3 has 15 residues.

The J gene is TRBJ2-5, the V gene TRBV4-1; the D gene is possibly TRBD2 (6 bases). The length of the CDR3 is 14 residues. CDR1 is MGHRA and CDR2 is YSYEKL in the germline V gene. Trimming left V 1 base short and J 4 bases short, with 10 bases between. CDR3 sequence: CASSQAGGGETQYF. As DNA, the CDR3 is TGCGCCAGCAGCCAAGCCGGGGGAGGAGAGACCCAGTACTTC.

The rearrangement joins TRBV12-3 or TRBV12-4 to TRBJ2-7; 7 positions match TRBD1. After removal of 3 bases from V and 2 bases from J, the junction contained 4 bases not matched to a gene. The length of the CDR3 is 14 residues. The CDR3 protein is CASSFSGQPYEQYF. CDR3 sequence (DNA): TGTGCCAGCAGTTTCTCGGGACAGCCCTACGAGCAGTACTTC.

V and J are TRBV6-2 or TRBV6-3 and TRBJ2-5; maybe TRBD2 (5 bases). V lost 6 bases to trimming and J lost 3 bases, with 11 bases between them. The germline gives CDR1 MNHEY, CDR2 SVGEGT. This CDR3 contains 13 residues. CDR3 in amino acids: CASRTTVKETQYF. CDR3 in DNA: TGTGCCAGCAGGACTACAGTGAAAGAGACCCAGTACTTC.

The chain carries TRBV6-2 or TRBV6-3 and TRBJ2-7; a weak D match, TRBD2 (5 bases). The CDR3 extends over 13 amino acids. Germline V gene data show CDR1 as MNHEY and CDR2 as SVGEGT. Trimming cost V 3 bases and J 6 bases, with 12 bases left between them. CDR3 nucleotides: TGTGCCAGCAGTTATTTGAGGGATTTCGAGCAGTACTTC. Residues: CASSYLRDFEQYF.

The chain is built from TRBV20-1 and TRBJ2-7; D ambiguous. The CDR3 has 14 residues. Germline CDR1 and CDR2: DFQATT and SNEGSKA (reference sequence). The ends were cut back, 5 bases at V and 3 bases at J, with 17 bases in the middle. In DNA, the CDR3 is TGCAGTGCTGTAGGGCTTAGGTTGGGCTACGAGCAGTACTTC. Translation: CSAVGLRLGYEQYF.

The chain has TRBV30 and TRBJ2-1; a weak D match, TRBD2 (6 bases). The CDR3 consists of 12 residues. Trimming left V 1 base short and J 14 bases short, with 15 bases between. From germline, CDR1 is GTSNPN and CDR2 SVGIG (reference sequence). The CDR3 is CAWSGASDQEFF. In DNA form, the CDR3 reads TGTGCCTGGAGTGGGGCTAGCGATCAGGAGTTCTTC.

The chain joins TRBV4-1 to TRBJ2-3; no definite D call. Germline V gives CDR1 MGHRA, CDR2 YSYEKL. The CDR3 has 14 residues. V was clipped by 4 bases and J by 4 bases, with 12 bases between them. DNA for the CDR3: TGCGCCAGCAGCCTCGTTAGCCTTGCAGATACGCAGTATTTT. This sequence encodes CASSLVSLADTQYF.

This chain joins TRBV3-1 and TRBJ2-2; D is unresolved. This CDR3 has 14 residues. V was clipped by 6 bases and J by 0 bases, with 8 bases between them. The V gene's germline CDR1 is LGHDT and CDR2 YNNKEL (reference sequence). The CDR3 DNA sequence: TGTGCCAGCAGTCATACTCCGAACACCGGGGAGCTGTTTTTT. It yields the protein CASSHTPNTGELFF.

This chain links TRBV20-1 with TRBJ1-5, with TRBD1 matching 10 bases. Trimming cost V 1 base and J 7 bases; bases outside gene matches: 7. CDR1 is DFQATT and CDR2 is SNEGSKA in the germline V gene (reference sequence). The CDR3 length is 15 residues. CDR3 nucleotides: TGCAGTGCTAGAGGTCGACAGGGGGCCGACCAGCCCCAGCATTTT. Translation gives CSARGRQGADQPQHF.

The rearrangement links TRBV30 to TRBJ1-1; no clear D gene. CDR1 is GTSNPN and CDR2 is SVGIG in the germline V gene (reference sequence). Deletions cut 2 bases from V and 2 bases from J, with 9 bases between. The CDR3 is made up of 13 amino acids. The CDR3 sequence is CAWSRLGNTEAFF. The CDR3 nucleotides are TGTGCCTGGAGTAGGCTCGGAAACACTGAAGCTTTCTTT.

The chain combines TRBV9 with TRBJ2-3; D gene uncertain. Germline CDR1 reads SGDLS; CDR2 reads YYNGEE. The CDR3 length is 14 residues. V was shortened by 0 bases and J by 2 bases, with 7 bases between the two germline ends. This CDR3 is CASSVVDTTDTQYF. The CDR3 DNA follows: TGTGCCAGCAGCGTAGTAGACACCACAGATACGCAGTATTTT.

The chain links TRBV5-8 to TRBJ2-7; the D gene could be TRBD1 or TRBD2 (5 bases each). CDR1 and CDR2 from the germline V gene are SGHTS and YDEGEE. This CDR3 region has 14 residues. With 5 bases removed from V and 0 bases from J, the gap between germline ends came to 12 bases. CDR3 nucleotide sequence: TGTGCCAGCAGATTGAGGGGAGCCTCCTACGAGCAGTACTTC. It translates to CASRLRGASYEQYF.

CDR3 in amino acids: CASSPGTGYEKLFF. Written as DNA, the CDR3 is TGTGCCAGCAGTCCCGGGACAGGGTACGAAAAACTGTTTTTT. The chain joins TRBV12-3 or TRBV12-4 to TRBJ1-4; 9 bases are shared with TRBD1. J was trimmed by 8 bases and V by 5 bases; bases with no gene match: 6. The length of the CDR3 is 14 residues.

The chain joins TRBV3-1 to TRBJ1-2; D may be TRBD1 (5 bases). Germline V gene sequence: CDR1 LGHDT, CDR2 YNNKEL (reference sequence). V lost 0 bases and J lost 8, with 10 bases in between. The CDR3 length is 13 residues. Here the CDR3 reads CASSQDSRAGYTF. In DNA, the CDR3 is TGTGCCAGCAGCCAAGATAGCAGGGCCGGCTACACCTTC.

The chain carries TRBV7-3 and TRBJ2-1; D might be TRBD1 or TRBD2, each matching 6 bases. The CDR3 covers 19 residues. The germline V and J ends were trimmed by 1 base and 7 bases, with 26 bases remaining between them. Germline V gene sequence: CDR1 SGHTA, CDR2 FQGTGA. CDR3 DNA: TGTGCCAGCAGCTTAATGTTTCGGACGCCGGGGACAAGCGGGAATGAGCAGTTCTTC. This gives the protein CASSLMFRTPGTSGNEQFF.

The chain joins TRBV11-2 to TRBJ1-3; TRBD1 agrees at 8 bases. Germline CDR1 SGHAT, CDR2 FQNNGV. The junction had 6 bases not matched to a gene; V was cut back by 5 bases and J by 6 bases. The CDR3 totals 14 residues. DNA of the CDR3: TGTGCCAGCAGCCCGTGGGACAGGTCAAACACCATATATTTT. This gives the protein CASSPWDRSNTIYF.

The J gene is TRBJ1-1, the V gene TRBV12-3 or TRBV12-4; D call uncertain. The V end lost 7 bases, the J end lost 1 base, and 13 bases lay between the germline ends. This CDR3 region has 14 residues. This CDR3 is CASNGGGGNTEAFF. CDR3 sequence (DNA): TGTGCCAGCAACGGAGGTGGAGGGAACACTGAAGCTTTCTTT.

The V call is TRBV14, the J call TRBJ2-3, with D unclear. The V end was cut by 0 bases, the J end by 0 bases, with 10 bases between. The CDR3 totals 16 residues. From germline, CDR1 is SGHDN and CDR2 FVKESK. The CDR3 sequence: CASSQDTVASTDTQYF. CDR3 sequence (DNA): TGTGCCAGCAGCCAAGATACGGTGGCTAGCACAGATACGCAGTATTTT.